One sample yielded the 4 T cell receptor beta chains listed below, sequenced in a study of tumor-infiltrating lymphocytes in primary liver carcinoma. It was unsorted whole blood that yielded blood RNA, and germline DNA was also extracted. A primer matching the constant region was used to make TCR beta cDNA from around 550 ng of total RNA. Three-round nested multiplex PCR performed with slightly modified ARM-PCR produced the TCR beta libraries. Both of the initial two PCR rounds ran for around 9 cycles and employed TRBV1-TRBV30 forward primers alongside a C-beta reverse primer. Each CDR3 protein is one row after TCRdb ran MiXCR on the multiplex PCR reads. The sample has hundreds of thousands of distinct CDR3 sequences, 50% to 60% seen once. Specimen: peripheral blood. The receptors were gathered from a woman aged 25-40 years with primary liver carcinoma and hepatitis B virus infection.

This clonotype came up a few times. As DNA, the CDR3 is TGCAGCGCTACGACTAGCGGGAGGGCCGGGACGGAGACCCAGTACTTC. Protein: CSATTSGRAGTETQYF. The rearrangement joins TRBV29-1 to TRBJ2-5, with TRBD2 identical over 14 bases. Germline CDR1 is SQVTM and CDR2 is ANQGSEA. CDR3 length: 16 residues. The junction had 12 bases not matched to a gene; V was cut back by 7 bases and J by 5 bases.

This clonotype was seen more than once but under ten times. A much larger clone sits a single nucleotide away, making a read error possible. The J gene is TRBJ2-7, the V gene TRBV11-2; TRBD1 aligns across 11 bases. After removal of 5 bases from V and 2 bases from J, the junction contained 11 bases not matched to a gene. Germline CDR1 SGHAT, CDR2 FQNNGV. The CDR3 has 17 residues. CDR3 coding DNA: TGTGCCAGCAGCGGGGGACAGGGGGGCCGAGACCCCTACGAGCAGTACTTC. It codes for CASSGGQGGRDPYEQYF.

The chain is built from TRBV7-8 and TRBJ2-2; TRBD1 might be the D (6 bases). Germline V lookup: CDR1 SGHVS, CDR2 FQNEAQ. The CDR3 consists of 15 residues. Trimming left V 5 bases short and J 1 base short, with 11 bases between. Here the CDR3 reads CASSPDRWNTGELFF. The CDR3 DNA follows: TGTGCCAGCAGCCCTGACAGGTGGAACACCGGGGAGCTGTTTTTT. The full variable domain, with the rest looked up from reference TRBV7-8 and TRBJ2-2, is GAGVSQSPRYKVAKRGQDVALRCDPISGHVSLFWYQQALGQGPEFLTYFQNEAQLDKSGLPSDRFFAERPEGSVSTLKIQRTQQEDSAVYLCASSPDRWNTGELFFGEGSRLTVL.

The chain joins TRBV6-2 or TRBV6-3 to TRBJ2-1; D remains unclear. V lost 4 bases, J lost 5 bases, and 15 bases lay in between. CDR1 MNHEY and CDR2 SVGEGT come from the germline V gene. The CDR3 sequence is 15 residues long. For the CDR3, the DNA is TGTGCCAGCAGTTGCACCCGGCTGACAAACAATGAGCAGTTCTTC. It specifies CASSCTRLTNNEQFF.